This passage covers 5 T cell receptor beta chains from one sample sequenced in a study of T cells in Graves' hyperthyroidism and ophthalmopathy. The investigators amplified TCR beta CDR3 regions from RNA transcripts. An initial round of RT-PCR targeting the TCR CDR3 relied on the HTBI primer set. From the multiplex PCR reads, TCRdb called clonotypes with MiXCR, one entry per CDR3 protein. Of 300,000 to 400,000 distinct CDR3 sequences listed, under 20% are singletons. Sequencing was performed on blood. All receptors derive from a man in his late teens or twenties with Graves' ophthalmopathy.

In its sample, this clonotype was seen many times. The chain combines TRBV7-9 with TRBJ2-7; 11 bases align to TRBD2. V dropped 5 bases and J dropped 6; count of bases not matched to a gene: 6. The CDR3 is made up of 14 amino acids. CDR1 is SEHNR, CDR2 FQNEAQ, per germline (reference sequence). The CDR3 nucleotides are TGTGCCAGCAGCACTAGCGGGGGAGTGGGCGAGCAGTACTTC. Encoded protein: CASSTSGGVGEQYF.

The genes are TRBV5-4 and TRBJ1-4, with D unresolved. The CDR3 covers 14 residues. Per germline, CDR1 SGHNT and CDR2 YYREEE (reference sequence). V was shortened by 4 bases and J by 7 bases, with 14 bases between the two germline ends. In DNA, the CDR3 is TGTGCCAGCAGCAGACCTACCGAGAGTGAAAAACTGTTTTTT. Translating gives CASSRPTESEKLFF.

This clonotype was seen a handful of times. V and J are TRBV28 and TRBJ1-3; D is perhaps TRBD1 (5 bases). The CDR3 sequence is 17 residues long. The V end was cut by 4 bases, the J end by 0 bases, with 16 bases between. From germline, CDR1 is MDHEN and CDR2 SYDVKM. This chain's CDR3 is CASSWDGLRNSGNTIYF. Written as DNA, the CDR3 is TGTGCCAGCAGTTGGGACGGGCTCCGAAACTCTGGAAACACCATATATTTT.

At least ten counts were recorded for this clonotype. The V call is TRBV20-1, the J call TRBJ1-1, with no clear D. CDR1 is DFQATT and CDR2 is SNEGSKA in the germline V gene (reference sequence). This CDR3 has 9 residues. V dropped 4 bases and J dropped 3 bases, with 0 bases sitting between them. CDR3 DNA sequence: TGCAGTGCTAACACTGAAGCTTTCTTT. The encoded protein is CSANTEAFF.

With regard to this clonotype: One base away lies a much larger clone, so this may be a sequencing read error. Without the conserved terminal phenylalanine or tryptophan, this CDR3 likely stems from a read error. In DNA form, the CDR3 reads TGTGCCAGCACCGGAGGGAATAGCAATCAGCCCCAGCATCTT. Translated: CASTGGNSNQPQHL. The chain is built from TRBV12-3 or TRBV12-4 and TRBJ1-5, with D hard to call. The germline V and J ends were trimmed by 7 bases and 0 bases, with 10 bases remaining between them. The CDR3 contains 14 residues.